This record covers a single T cell receptor beta chain. Its antigen is not known. The data are from a study of T-cell reconstitution after alpha-beta-depleted transplantation in children. Study-level findings and limits: At one year after transplant, newly produced T cells mostly accounted for T-cell counts and diversity. Elevated TCRbeta diversity at day 60 was traced, in some patients, to surviving recipient T cells and thymic progenitors. Where alpha-beta T cells came from about two months after transplant was reportedly several hundred expanded graft clones.

Researchers prepared the TCRbeta library using unique molecular identifiers, the study reports. TCRdb reprocessed the PCR reads via MiXCR and lists one record per CDR3 protein. This sample has hundreds of thousands of distinct CDR3 sequences; approximately 12% occur once, and the top ten carry 2.2%. V lost 7 bases to trimming and J lost 12 bases; unmatched junction nucleotides: 12. The V gene's germline CDR1 is MNHNS and CDR2 SASEGT. The CDR3 spans 15 residues. The material was PBMCs, mostly from graft donor cells, obtained 360 days after TCRalphabeta/CD19-depleted stem cell transplant. The source of this sequence is a male patient younger than 18 who had a stem cell transplant for acute myeloid leukemia, so the T cells may come from the graft donor. This rearrangement joins TRBV6-1 to TRBJ2-1; 13 bases fit TRBD2. The CDR3 DNA reads as TGTGCCAGCATCCACAGAGGACTAGCGGGAGACGGGCAGTTCTTC. Its protein product is CASIHRGLAGDGQFF.